This TCR beta chain was identified during a study of blood T cell repertoires in COVID-19. About the study: Samples taken during acute and convalescent COVID-19 were collected in the United States, Italy and Spain. The analysed material was cDNA or gDNA that came from T cells, B-cell-depleted T cells, or PBMCs.

This CDR3 comprises 12 residues. V was shortened by 4 bases and J by 13 bases, with 14 bases between the two germline ends. Germline V gene data show CDR1 as MGHDK and CDR2 as SYGVNS. The data were produced by immunoSEQ multiplex PCR, yet TCRdb's version contains in-frame clones alone and is incomplete. This sample yields 100,000 to 150,000 clones, of which more than 60% are seen a single time; around 2% belongs to the top ten. This clonotype originated in a woman between 70 and 85 years old with acute or convalescent COVID-19. Sequences were obtained from peripheral blood. The chain carries TRBV25-1 and TRBJ2-1; D is perhaps TRBD2 (6 bases). In nucleotides, the CDR3 is TGTGCCAGCAGTGTGGGGGGAACCGTCCAGTTCTTC. This gives the protein CASSVGGTVQFF.